This passage covers 14 T cell receptor beta chains from one sample sequenced in a study of tumor-infiltrating lymphocytes in primary liver carcinoma. For each extraction, RNA and DNA were obtained together from about 19-30 mg of unsorted bulk tissue. With a constant-region primer, TCR beta cDNA was made from about 0.5 ug of total RNA. Slightly modified ARM-PCR with three nested multiplex PCR rounds yielded TCR beta libraries. Investigators reported that the first two PCR rounds, at approximately 11 cycles each, used TRBV1-TRBV30 forward primers with a C-beta reverse primer. TCRdb itself ran the multiplex PCR reads through MiXCR, one entry per CDR3 protein. The table lists some 32,000 distinct CDR3 sequences, 75% to 85% of them singletons. The source material was liver tumor tissue from sampling region 5. Subset here: tumor region T5, tumor centre. These receptors all come from a man in his forties or fifties with primary liver carcinoma and hepatitis B virus infection.

Details on this clonotype: At one boundary the junction diverges from the germline segment, which might be a read error. V and J are TRBV6-2 or TRBV6-3 and TRBJ2-3; 12 nucleotides line up with TRBD2. Germline V gene sequence: CDR1 MNHEY, CDR2 SVGEGT. CDR3 size: 16 residues. The CDR3 region has the DNA TGTGCTAGCAGTCGACTAGCGGGAGTGGAAACAGATACGCAGTATTTT. The encoded protein is CASSRLAGVETDTQYF.

In its sample, this clonotype is medium-sized. The chain has TRBV11-2 and TRBJ2-1; 7 positions match TRBD2. The junction had 16 bases not matched to a gene; V was cut back by 2 bases and J by 9 bases. The CDR3 is 17 amino acids. From germline, CDR1 is SGHAT and CDR2 FQNNGV. In nucleotides, the CDR3 is TGTGCCAGCAGCTTACTTCCACCGGGGGGAGCCGGGGGTGAGCAGTTCTTC. Translating it yields CASSLLPPGGAGGEQFF.

As for this clonotype: A junction end diverges from the germline sequence, so it may reflect a read error. This rearrangement joins TRBV29-1 to TRBJ2-7; TRBD2 matches 8 bases. From germline, CDR1 is SQVTM and CDR2 ANQGSEA. CDR3 length: 12 residues. CDR3 residues: CSIRAGGSEQYF. CDR3 bases: TGCAGCATAAGGGCGGGAGGTTCAGAGCAGTATTTC.

For this clonotype: Here the CDR3 omits its conserved ending phenylalanine or tryptophan, so a read error is the likely source. It is unclear where the CDR3 begins or ends on the DNA, so no DNA is shown, and the CDR3 is as TCRdb lists it. The genes are TRBV6-5 and TRBJ2-2; TRBD1, the table's D call, lacks a check against the DNA. Germline V gene data show CDR1 as MNHEY and CDR2 as SVGAGI. The CDR3 has 14 amino acids, counting both end residues. CDR3 loop: CASKDIRNTGEMFS.

J is TRBJ2-2 and V is TRBV20-1, with D perhaps matching TRBD2 (5 bases). The CDR3 totals 13 residues. From germline, CDR1 is DFQATT and CDR2 SNEGSKA (reference sequence). Trimming pared 8 bases from V and 3 bases from J, leaving 13 bases between. CDR3 residues: CSSYRGDTGELFF. The CDR3 bases are TGCAGTTCCTATCGGGGAGACACCGGGGAGCTGTTTTTT.

Worth noting for this clonotype: The CDR3 end shows no conserved phenylalanine or tryptophan, and so a read error is likely. The rearrangement uses TRBV4-1 and TRBJ1-2; possibly TRBD1 for D (6 bases). Germline-derived CDR1 and CDR2 are MGHRA and YSYEKL. The CDR3 has 14 amino acids. The CDR3 reads CACSQGDRNYGYTV. CDR3 DNA sequence: TGCGCCTGCAGCCAAGGAGACAGGAACTATGGCTACACCGTC.

With regard to this clonotype: Lacking the conserved final phenylalanine or tryptophan, this CDR3 likely reflects a read error. This rearrangement joins TRBV9 to TRBJ1-2; D call uncertain. The CDR3 length is 15 residues. Germline-derived CDR1 and CDR2 are SGDLS and YYNGEE. Here the CDR3 reads CVSSVVDKTQGGYTL. In DNA, the CDR3 is TGTGTCAGCAGCGTAGTTGACAAAACGCAAGGTGGCTACACCCTC.

Only a few counts were recorded for this clonotype. V and J are TRBV4-3 and TRBJ1-1; a weak D match, TRBD1 (5 bases). CDR1 is LGHNA, CDR2 YSLEER, per germline. V lost 1 base and J 13 bases, leaving 28 bases between the germline ends. The CDR3 is 17 amino acids. CDR3 coding DNA: TGCGCCAGCAGCCAAGTCAGCGGCGGGGGTAACCCGGGGAAAATTTTCTTT. Amino acids: CASSQVSGGGNPGKIFF.

As to this clonotype: This likely comes from a read error, as the CDR3 has no conserved phenylalanine or tryptophan at its end. CDR3 in amino acids: CASSFFGGGNTEAFS. The DNA for the CDR3 is TGTGCCAGCAGTTTCTTTGGGGGGGGGAACACTGAAGCTTTCTCT. The J gene is TRBJ1-1, the V gene TRBV12-3 or TRBV12-4; the D gene is possibly TRBD1 (5 bases). Trimming stripped 3 bases from V and 1 base from J, with 12 bases between. The CDR3 loop spans 15 amino acids.

Note on this clonotype: One end of the junction is discordant with germline, which a read error may explain. The chain employs TRBV6-5 and TRBJ2-7; 8 nucleotides agree with TRBD2. CDR3 length equals 13 residues. Germline CDR1 and CDR2: MNHEY and SVGAGI. In DNA form, the CDR3 reads TGCGCCAACAGTTACGGGGGGGCGGGTGAGCAGTACTTC. It codes for CANSYGGAGEQYF.

As regards this clonotype: Given the absence of the conserved phenylalanine or tryptophan at the CDR3 end, a read error is likely. The CDR3: CASGRRTDPYEQYL. In nucleotides, the CDR3 is TGCGCCAGCGGCCGACGGACAGACCCCTACGAGCAGTACTTG. The chain links TRBV4-1 to TRBJ2-7; D may be TRBD1 (6 bases). V shed 8 bases and J shed 2 bases, with 16 bases lying between them. The germline gives CDR1 MGHRA, CDR2 YSYEKL. The CDR3 consists of 14 residues.

Points on this clonotype: Germline is not matched at one junction end, which may reflect a read error. J is TRBJ2-7 and V is TRBV6-2 or TRBV6-3; 7 nucleotides agree with TRBD1. The CDR3 extends over 14 amino acids. Germline CDR1 and CDR2: MNHEY and SVGEGT. Here the CDR3 reads CASSYRGRIYKQCF. The CDR3 DNA reads as TGTGCCAGCAGTTACAGGGGGCGAATCTACAAGCAGTGCTTC.

Remarks on this clonotype: One junction end does not reproduce the germline sequence, and a read error may be involved. This sequence joins TRBV4-1 and TRBJ1-1; 7 nucleotides align to TRBD1. The germline CDR1 and CDR2 sequences are MGHRA and YSYEKL. The CDR3 is made up of 12 amino acids. The CDR3 spells CTSRGDNPEAFF. The CDR3 DNA reads as TGCACCAGCAGGGGGGACAATCCTGAGGCTTTCTTT.

As to this clonotype: The CDR3 does not close with the conserved phenylalanine or tryptophan, likely indicating a read error. V usage is TRBV25-1 and J usage is TRBJ2-7; D gene ambiguous. The V gene lost 8 bases and the J gene lost 4 bases, with 15 bases spanning the gap. The CDR3 runs to 13 residues. Germline loops: CDR1 MGHDK, CDR2 SYGVNS. The CDR3 sequence: CASSRGMPYEQYI. The CDR3 nucleotides are TGTGCCAGCTCAAGAGGAATGCCATACGAGCAGTACATC.